This T cell receptor beta chain appears in the sequencing data of a study of blood T cell repertoires in COVID-19. The repertoire was sequenced with immunoSEQ multiplex PCR; TCRdb's copy has only in-frame clones and lacks some. The data contain roughly 430,000 clones, nearly 90% of them singletons. The receptor comes from a woman aged 40 to 50 with acute COVID-19. Sequencing was performed on PBMCs or T cells enriched from blood (not recorded which).

CDR3 amino acids: CASSVDLTGELFF. The DNA of the CDR3 is TGTGCCAGCAGCGTAGACTTGACCGGGGAGCTGTTTTTT. V and J are TRBV9 and TRBJ2-2; D not resolved. Per germline, CDR1 SGDLS and CDR2 YYNGEE. V was clipped by 0 bases and J by 5 bases, with 5 bases between them. This CDR3 contains 13 residues.